One sample yielded the 8 T cell receptor beta chains listed below, sequenced in a study of blood T cell repertoires in COVID-19 (dated by TCRdb to the early 2020s). The library was built by means of the immunoSEQ multiplex PCR assay. Drawn from immuneACCESS, this table holds only the in-frame rearrangements with V and J called that TCRdb kept. Clones are partly lost; checked studies trace under half to an unresolved V gene and leave the rest unexplained. The sample table contains 150,000 to 200,000 clones; only one count was recorded for about 80% of them. About an eighth of the sample lies in the top ten. Material for sequencing was PBMCs or T cells enriched from blood (not recorded which). All receptors come from a man between 60 and 75 years old who had been exposed to COVID-19.

Ten or more counts support this clone. The genes are TRBV30 and TRBJ1-3; D unresolved. Trimming took off 1 base at V and 2 bases at J, with 9 bases between the two ends. Germline CDR1 reads GTSNPN; CDR2 reads SVGIG (reference sequence). The CDR3 spans 14 residues. The DNA of the CDR3 is TGTGCCTGGAGTGGCGATATGGCTGGAAACACCATATATTTT. It specifies CAWSGDMAGNTIYF.

The chain has TRBV21-1 and TRBJ2-2; whether TRBD2, the table's D call, matches the DNA was not checked. TRBV21-1 is classified as a pseudogene. This CDR3 spans 16 amino acids. The chain's CDR3 is CASSKDEKCITGELFF. For the CDR3, the DNA is TGTGCCAGCAGCAAAGACGAGAAATGTATCACCGGGGAGCTGTTTTTT.

The CDR3 bases are TGTGCCAGCAGCTTAGGACAGGGGGGCCATAATTCACCCCTCCACTTT. This translates into CASSLGQGGHNSPLHF. The rearrangement links TRBV7-8 to TRBJ1-6; 9 nucleotides agree with TRBD1. The junction had 3 bases not matched to a gene; V was cut back by 1 base and J by 5 bases. The CDR3 is made up of 16 amino acids. Germline values: CDR1 SGHVS, CDR2 FQNEAQ.

The rearrangement uses TRBV18 and TRBJ2-1; 11 nucleotides line up with TRBD2. The J segment lost 8 bases and the V segment lost 6 bases, leaving 6 bases of the junction unmatched. Per the germline V gene, CDR1 is KGHSH and CDR2 is LQKENI. This CDR3 contains 14 residues. The CDR3 region is CASSPGLAGDEQFF. For the CDR3, the DNA is TGTGCCAGCTCCCCCGGACTAGCGGGCGATGAGCAGTTCTTC.

This rearrangement joins TRBV5-4 to TRBJ1-4, with 8 bases fitting TRBD1. The V segment lost 5 bases and the J segment 5 bases; nucleotides outside the gene matches: 8. The CDR3 has 15 residues. Germline V lookup: CDR1 SGHNT, CDR2 YYREEE (reference sequence). The CDR3 bases are TGTGCCAGCAGTTATGGGACAGGCCCAAATGAAAAACTGTTTTTT. As protein: CASSYGTGPNEKLFF.

This clone was seen ten or more times. Other nucleotide sequences from this sample produce the same CDR3. The V call is TRBV5-1, the J call TRBJ2-7, with 13 bases fitting TRBD2. The CDR3 is 15 residues long. After removal of 4 bases from V and 4 bases from J, the junction contained 5 bases not matched to a gene. CDR1 is SGHRS, CDR2 YFSETQ, per germline. The CDR3 nucleotides are TGCGCCAGCAGCGGAGGGACTAGCGGGAATTACGAGCAGTACTTC. It codes for CASSGGTSGNYEQYF.

The genes are TRBV7-2 and TRBJ2-7; the match to TRBD1 covers 7 bases. V shed 4 bases, J shed 4 bases, and the junction held 10 bases outside the gene matches. Germline CDR1 is SGHTA and CDR2 is FQGNSA. The CDR3 length is 15 residues. The CDR3 DNA follows: TGTGCCAGCAGCTCCGACCGGGACAGACTTTACGAGCAGTACTTC. Protein: CASSSDRDRLYEQYF.

The chain has TRBV30 and TRBJ2-3, with TRBD2 identical over 7 bases. V dropped 4 bases and J dropped 1; count of bases not matched to a gene: 2. The CDR3 covers 13 residues. The germline V gene has CDR1 GTSNPN and CDR2 SVGIG (reference sequence). The DNA for the CDR3 is TGTGCCTGGACGCTAGCGGGCACAGATACGCAGTATTTT. Its protein is CAWTLAGTDTQYF.